The 7 T cell receptor beta chains in this list originate from one sample, sequenced in a study of blood T cell repertoires in COVID-19. Profiled with immunoSEQ multiplex PCR; TCRdb holds only in-frame clones, not every one. The data show about 100,000 clones, 91% seen once. What was sequenced was peripheral blood. The receptors here all came from a man in his 60s with acute or convalescent COVID-19.

V is TRBV30 and J is TRBJ1-3; D is undetermined. The V gene lost 4 bases and the J gene lost 2 bases, with 6 bases spanning the gap. This CDR3 has 12 amino acids. The germline CDR1 and CDR2 sequences are GTSNPN and SVGIG (reference sequence). This CDR3 is CAWNQAGNTIYF. In DNA form, the CDR3 reads TGTGCCTGGAATCAGGCTGGAAACACCATATATTTT.

This clone was detected only a few times. V and J are TRBV19 and TRBJ1-6; D uncertain. The CDR3 extends over 15 amino acids. V gave up 3 bases and J gave up 8 bases, with 14 bases separating them. Germline CDR1 reads LNHDA; CDR2 reads SQIVND (reference sequence). The CDR3 protein is CASSMQADSYSPLHF. The CDR3 DNA is TGTGCCAGTAGTATGCAGGCCGATTCCTATTCACCCCTCCACTTT.

The genes are TRBV7-2 and TRBJ2-1, with 8 bases aligning to TRBD2. Losses at the gene ends were 5 bases for V and 4 bases for J; bases not matched to a gene: 16. The germline CDR1 and CDR2 sequences are SGHTA and FQGNSA. CDR3 length: 18 amino acids. The CDR3 bases are TGTGCCAGCAGCCGCCTTGGGGCGGGAGGACTCTCGTACAATGAGCAGTTCTTC. Protein sequence: CASSRLGAGGLSYNEQFF. Full variable domain (missing parts from reference TRBV7-2 and TRBJ2-1): GAGVSQSPSNKVTEKGKDVELRCDPISGHTALYWYRQSLGQGLEFLIYFQGNSAPDKSGLPSDRFSAERTGGSVSTLTIQRTQQEDSAVYLCASSRLGAGGLSYNEQFFGPGTRLTVL.

This clone rates as medium-sized. This chain links TRBV5-1 with TRBJ2-2, with 10 bases aligning to TRBD2. The junction had 6 bases not matched to a gene; V was cut back by 2 bases and J by 5 bases. The CDR3 sequence is 16 residues long. Germline V gives CDR1 SGHRS, CDR2 YFSETQ. CDR3 protein: CASSFLAGVTTGELFF. As DNA, the CDR3 is TGCGCCAGCAGCTTTCTAGCGGGAGTAACGACCGGGGAGCTGTTTTTT.

This chain joins TRBV5-4 and TRBJ2-2; no clear D. V was pared by 2 bases and J by 5 bases, with 4 bases between. Germline V lookup: CDR1 SGHNT, CDR2 YYREEE (reference sequence). This CDR3 is 12 amino acids long. In nucleotides, the CDR3 is TGTGCCAGCAGCTTCTTTACCGGGGAGCTGTTTTTT. Encoded protein: CASSFFTGELFF.

This chain uses TRBV19 with TRBJ1-4, with 7 nucleotides matching TRBD1. Germline loops: CDR1 LNHDA, CDR2 SQIVND (reference sequence). This CDR3 has 15 amino acids. Germline trimming cut 8 bases from V and 5 bases from J; bases unmatched to any gene: 11. The chain's CDR3 is CASGLGGQRNEKLFF. CDR3 bases: TGTGCCAGTGGCCTGGGGGGACAGAGAAATGAAAAACTGTTTTTT.

This clone turned up a few times. The chain couples TRBV30 to TRBJ2-1, with TRBD2 matching 14 bases. The CDR3 spans 17 residues. V was clipped by 3 bases and J by 4 bases; unmatched bases: 8. Germline CDR1 is GTSNPN and CDR2 is SVGIG (reference sequence). The CDR3 loop reads CAWRRGLAGDRYNEQFF. In nucleotides, the CDR3 is TGTGCCTGGAGGAGGGGACTAGCGGGAGATAGATACAATGAGCAGTTCTTC.